This T cell receptor beta chain was profiled in a study of beta chain features in type 1 diabetes. Expressed TCRB transcripts got sequenced, as all isolated RNA was reverse transcribed. TCRdb's table, derived via immunoSEQ multiplex PCR, lists solely in-frame clones and lacks some. The top ten hold roughly 0.036% of the sample, which has under 450,000 clones, about 14% seen once. This clone was counted only a few times. Germline CDR1 is KGHSH and CDR2 is LQKENI. J was trimmed by 0 bases and V by 0 bases; bases with no gene match: 14. The CDR3 is 20 amino acids. This sequence originates from a man aged 25 to 40 in good health. Material: naive CD4+ T cells from blood. The chain combines TRBV18 with TRBJ2-3, with TRBD2 matching 8 bases. The CDR3 DNA reads as TGTGCCAGCTCACCACCGACGGGAGGGCCCGATGGGCGGAGCACAGATACGCAGTATTTT. Its translation: CASSPPTGGPDGRSTDTQYF.